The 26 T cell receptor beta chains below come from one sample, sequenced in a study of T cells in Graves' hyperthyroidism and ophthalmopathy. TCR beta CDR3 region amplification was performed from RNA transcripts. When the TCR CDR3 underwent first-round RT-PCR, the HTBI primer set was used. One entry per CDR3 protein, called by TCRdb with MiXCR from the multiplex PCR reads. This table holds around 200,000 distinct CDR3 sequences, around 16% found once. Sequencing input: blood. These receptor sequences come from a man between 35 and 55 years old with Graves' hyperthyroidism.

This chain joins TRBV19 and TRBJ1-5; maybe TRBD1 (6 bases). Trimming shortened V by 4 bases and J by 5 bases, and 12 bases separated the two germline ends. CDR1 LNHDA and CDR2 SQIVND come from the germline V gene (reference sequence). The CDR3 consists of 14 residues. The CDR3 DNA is TGTGCCAGTAGTAAACGGGACACCGATCAGCCCCAGCATTTT. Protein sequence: CASSKRDTDQPQHF.

The CDR3: CAPRGGTGELFF. The CDR3 nucleotides read TGTGCCCCCCGCGGGGGCACCGGGGAGCTGTTTTTT. This chain joins TRBV3-2 and TRBJ2-2; the table's TRBD1 call for D was not verified on the DNA. TRBV3-2 is classified as a pseudogene. CDR3 length: 12 residues.

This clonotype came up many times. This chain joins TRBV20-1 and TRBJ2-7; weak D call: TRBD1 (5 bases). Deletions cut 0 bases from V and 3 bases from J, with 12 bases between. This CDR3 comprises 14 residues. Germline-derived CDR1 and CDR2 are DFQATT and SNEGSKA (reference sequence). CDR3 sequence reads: CSARDLDTNYEQYF. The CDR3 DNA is TGCAGTGCTAGAGATTTGGACACAAACTACGAGCAGTACTTC.

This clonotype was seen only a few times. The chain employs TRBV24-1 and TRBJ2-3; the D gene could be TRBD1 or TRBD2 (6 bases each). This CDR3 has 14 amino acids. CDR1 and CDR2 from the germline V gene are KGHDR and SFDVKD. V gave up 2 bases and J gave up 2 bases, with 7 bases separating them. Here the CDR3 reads CATSDWGATDTQYF. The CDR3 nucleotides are TGTGCCACCAGTGATTGGGGGGCCACAGATACGCAGTATTTT.

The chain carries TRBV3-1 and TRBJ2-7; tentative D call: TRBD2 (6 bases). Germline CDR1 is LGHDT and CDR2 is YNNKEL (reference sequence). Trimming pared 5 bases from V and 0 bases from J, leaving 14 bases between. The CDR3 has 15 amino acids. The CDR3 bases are TGTGCCAGCAGCGTCGGGGGTGACAGCTCCTACGAGCAGTACTTC. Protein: CASSVGGDSSYEQYF.

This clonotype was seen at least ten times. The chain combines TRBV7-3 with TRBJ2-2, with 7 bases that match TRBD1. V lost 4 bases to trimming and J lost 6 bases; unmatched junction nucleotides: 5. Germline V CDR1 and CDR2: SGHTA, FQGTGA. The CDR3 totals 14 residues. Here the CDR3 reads CASSSTGSAGELFF. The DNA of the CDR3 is TGTGCCAGCAGCTCGACAGGGTCGGCCGGGGAGCTGTTTTTT.

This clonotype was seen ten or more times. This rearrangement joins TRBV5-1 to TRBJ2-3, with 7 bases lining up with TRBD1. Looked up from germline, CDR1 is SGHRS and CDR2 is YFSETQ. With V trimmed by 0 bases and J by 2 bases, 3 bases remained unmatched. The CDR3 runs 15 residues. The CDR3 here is CASSLDRGDTDTQYF. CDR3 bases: TGCGCCAGCAGCTTGGACAGGGGAGACACAGATACGCAGTATTTT. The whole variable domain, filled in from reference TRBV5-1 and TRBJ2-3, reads KAGVTQTPRYLIKTRGQQVTLSCSPISGHRSVSWYQQTPGQGLQFLFEYFSETQRNKGNFPGRFSGRQFSNSRSEMNVSTLELGDSALYLCASSLDRGDTDTQYFGPGTRLTVL.

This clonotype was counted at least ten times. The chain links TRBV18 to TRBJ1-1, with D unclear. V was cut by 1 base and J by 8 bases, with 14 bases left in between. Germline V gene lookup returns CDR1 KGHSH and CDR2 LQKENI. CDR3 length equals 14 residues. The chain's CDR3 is CASSPLSPAREAFF. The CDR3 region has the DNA TGTGCCAGCTCACCACTCTCGCCGGCCAGAGAAGCTTTCTTT.

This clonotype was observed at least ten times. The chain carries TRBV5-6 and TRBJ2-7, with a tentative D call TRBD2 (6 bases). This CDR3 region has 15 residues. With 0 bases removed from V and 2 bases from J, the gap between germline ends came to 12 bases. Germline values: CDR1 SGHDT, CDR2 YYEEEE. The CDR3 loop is CASSLGLALTYEQYF. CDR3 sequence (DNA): TGTGCCAGCAGCTTGGGTCTAGCGTTGACCTACGAGCAGTACTTC.

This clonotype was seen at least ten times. This chain's CDR3 is CSAHGTGEYNEQFF. DNA of the CDR3: TGCAGTGCTCACGGGACAGGGGAATACAATGAGCAGTTCTTC. The rearrangement joins TRBV20-1 to TRBJ2-1; 10 bases agree with TRBD1. Trimming took 5 bases from V and 4 from J; bases not matched to a gene: 5. Per germline, CDR1 DFQATT and CDR2 SNEGSKA (reference sequence). This CDR3 comprises 14 residues.

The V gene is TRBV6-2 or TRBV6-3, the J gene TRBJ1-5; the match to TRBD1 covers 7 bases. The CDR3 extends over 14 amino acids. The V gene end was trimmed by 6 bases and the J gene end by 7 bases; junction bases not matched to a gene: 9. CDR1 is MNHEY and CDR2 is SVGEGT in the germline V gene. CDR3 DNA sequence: TGTGCCAGCAGGGTAGGGGGCGCATGGCAGCCCCAGCATTTT. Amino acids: CASRVGGAWQPQHF.

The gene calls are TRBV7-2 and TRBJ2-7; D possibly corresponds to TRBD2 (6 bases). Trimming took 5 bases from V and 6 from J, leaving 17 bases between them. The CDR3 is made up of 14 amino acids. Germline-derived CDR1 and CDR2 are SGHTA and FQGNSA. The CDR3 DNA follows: TGTGCCAGCAGCCCCGGGACCGTGGGGGGCGAGCAGTACTTC. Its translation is CASSPGTVGGEQYF. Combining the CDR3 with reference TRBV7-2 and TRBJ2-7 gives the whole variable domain GAGVSQSPSNKVTEKGKDVELRCDPISGHTALYWYRQSLGQGLEFLIYFQGNSAPDKSGLPSDRFSAERTGGSVSTLTIQRTQQEDSAVYLCASSPGTVGGEQYFGPGTRLTVT.

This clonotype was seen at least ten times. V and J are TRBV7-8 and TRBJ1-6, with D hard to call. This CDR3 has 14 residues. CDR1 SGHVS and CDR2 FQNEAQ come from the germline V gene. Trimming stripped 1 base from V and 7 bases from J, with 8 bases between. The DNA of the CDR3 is TGTGCCAGCAGCTTAGGACTGGGAAATTCACCCCTCCACTTT. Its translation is CASSLGLGNSPLHF.

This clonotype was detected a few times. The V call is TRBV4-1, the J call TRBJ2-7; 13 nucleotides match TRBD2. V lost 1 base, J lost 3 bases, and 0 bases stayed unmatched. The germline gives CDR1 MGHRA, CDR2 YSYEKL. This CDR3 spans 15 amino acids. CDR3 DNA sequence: TGCGCCAGCAGCCAAGGACTAGCGGGGGGCTACGAGCAGTACTTC. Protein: CASSQGLAGGYEQYF.

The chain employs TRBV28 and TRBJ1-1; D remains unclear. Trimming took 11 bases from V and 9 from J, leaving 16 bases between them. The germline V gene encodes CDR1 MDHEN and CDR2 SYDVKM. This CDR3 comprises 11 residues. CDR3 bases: TGTGCCTCCGGGAAGACTATGAAAGCTTTCTTT. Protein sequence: CASGKTMKAFF.

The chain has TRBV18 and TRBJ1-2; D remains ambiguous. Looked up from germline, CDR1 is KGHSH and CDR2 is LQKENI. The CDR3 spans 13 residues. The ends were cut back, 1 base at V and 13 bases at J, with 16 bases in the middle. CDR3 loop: CASSPQERRTGTF. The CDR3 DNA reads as TGTGCCAGCTCACCACAAGAGCGGCGGACGGGCACCTTC.

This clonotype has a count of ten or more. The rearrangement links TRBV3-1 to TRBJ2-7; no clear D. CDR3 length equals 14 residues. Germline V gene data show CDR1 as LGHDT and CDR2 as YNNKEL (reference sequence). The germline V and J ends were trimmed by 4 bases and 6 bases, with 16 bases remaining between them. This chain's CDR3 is CASSPRIGPGEQYF. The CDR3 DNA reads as TGTGCCAGCAGCCCCCGTATTGGACCAGGCGAGCAGTACTTC.

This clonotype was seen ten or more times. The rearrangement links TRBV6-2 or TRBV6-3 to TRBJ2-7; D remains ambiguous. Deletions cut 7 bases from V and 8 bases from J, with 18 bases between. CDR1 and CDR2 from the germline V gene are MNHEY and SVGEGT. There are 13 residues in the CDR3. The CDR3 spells CASNEVTLHKQYF. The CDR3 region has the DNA TGTGCCAGCAACGAAGTTACTCTCCATAAGCAGTACTTC.

The chain's CDR3 is CSVDFKRVDYGYTF. As DNA, the CDR3 is TGCAGCGTTGACTTTAAACGGGTTGACTATGGCTACACCTTC. The J gene is TRBJ1-2, the V gene TRBV29-1, with D unclear. The CDR3 runs to 14 residues. Germline values: CDR1 SQVTM, CDR2 ANQGSEA. The V end lost 3 bases, the J end lost 3 bases, and 14 bases lay between the germline ends.

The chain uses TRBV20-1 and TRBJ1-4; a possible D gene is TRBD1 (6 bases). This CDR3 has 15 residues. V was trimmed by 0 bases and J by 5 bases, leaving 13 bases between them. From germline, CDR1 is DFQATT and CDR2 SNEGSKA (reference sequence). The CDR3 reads CSARDPRGWNEKLFF. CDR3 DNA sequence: TGCAGTGCTAGAGATCCCAGGGGCTGGAATGAAAAACTGTTTTTT.

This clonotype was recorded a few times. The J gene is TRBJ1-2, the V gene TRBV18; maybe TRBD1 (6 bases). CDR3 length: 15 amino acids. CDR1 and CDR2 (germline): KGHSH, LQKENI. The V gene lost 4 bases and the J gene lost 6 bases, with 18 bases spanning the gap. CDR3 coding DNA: TGTGCCAGCTCACGAATTAGGGGACAAGGGGATGGCTACACCTTC. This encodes CASSRIRGQGDGYTF.

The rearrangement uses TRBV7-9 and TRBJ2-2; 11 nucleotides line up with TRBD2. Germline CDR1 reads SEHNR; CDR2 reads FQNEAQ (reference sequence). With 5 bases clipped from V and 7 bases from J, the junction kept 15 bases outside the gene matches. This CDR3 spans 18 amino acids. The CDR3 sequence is CASSPRLAGWYRLGELFF. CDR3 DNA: TGTGCCAGCAGCCCTCGACTAGCGGGGTGGTACAGGCTCGGGGAGCTGTTTTTT.

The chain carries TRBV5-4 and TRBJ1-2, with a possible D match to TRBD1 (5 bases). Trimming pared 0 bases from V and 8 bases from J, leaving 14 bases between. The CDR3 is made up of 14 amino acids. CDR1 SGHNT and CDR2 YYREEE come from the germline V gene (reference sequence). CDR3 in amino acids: CASSLDQGSGGYTF. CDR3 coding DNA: TGTGCCAGCAGCTTGGATCAAGGGTCAGGGGGCTACACCTTC.

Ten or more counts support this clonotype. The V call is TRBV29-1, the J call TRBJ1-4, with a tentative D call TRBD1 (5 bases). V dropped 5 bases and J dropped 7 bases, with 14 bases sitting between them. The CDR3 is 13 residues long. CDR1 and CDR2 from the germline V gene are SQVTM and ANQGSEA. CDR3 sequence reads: CSVSLGAGEKLFF. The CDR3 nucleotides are TGCAGCGTTAGTCTCGGGGCGGGTGAAAAACTGTTTTTT. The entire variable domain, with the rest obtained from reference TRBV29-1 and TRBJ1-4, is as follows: SAVISQKPSRDICQRGTSLTIQCQVDSQVTMMFWYRQQPGQSLTLIATANQGSEATYESGFVIDKFPISRPNLTFSTLTVSNMSPEDSSIYLCSVSLGAGEKLFFGSGTQLSVL.

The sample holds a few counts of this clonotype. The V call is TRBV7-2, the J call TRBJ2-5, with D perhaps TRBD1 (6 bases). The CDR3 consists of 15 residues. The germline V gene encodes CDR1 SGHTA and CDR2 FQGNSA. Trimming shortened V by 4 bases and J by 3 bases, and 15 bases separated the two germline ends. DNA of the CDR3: TGTGCCAGCAGCTCGGACAGCTTATCCGAAGAGACCCAGTACTTC. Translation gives CASSSDSLSEETQYF.

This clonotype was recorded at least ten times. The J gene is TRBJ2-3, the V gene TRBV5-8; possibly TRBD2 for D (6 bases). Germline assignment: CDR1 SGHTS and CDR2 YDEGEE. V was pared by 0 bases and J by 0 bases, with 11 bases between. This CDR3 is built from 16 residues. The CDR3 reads CASSLVRGVSTDTQYF. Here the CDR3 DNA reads TGTGCCAGCAGCTTGGTGCGGGGAGTGAGCACAGATACGCAGTATTTT.